This T cell receptor beta chain is from a study of response to subunit inactivated influenza vaccine. TCRdb re-analysed the RT-PCR reads in MiXCR, keeping a single row per CDR3 protein. The sample has some 540,000 distinct CDR3 sequences, 20% to 25% seen once. This clonotype has just a few counts. This sample was also put to use in a study of T cells expressing NK-cell markers. That work adds: UMIs were included in TCR beta cDNA generated by 5'RACE template switching. Of the CD8+ T cell pool in over 5 donors, roughly 1.0-7.5% was accounted for by dominant NKG2C+ clonotypes.

The sequence derives from a man aged 45 to 65 who received an inactivated influenza vaccine. Sequences were derived from CD4+ T cells sorted from PBMCs, sampled 11 to 12 days after vaccination.

The CDR3 sequence: CASSQLGRSGVSLQYF. The CDR3 nucleotides are TGTGCCAGCAGCCAGCTCGGGCGAAGTGGGGTTTCGCTACAGTACTTC. The V gene is TRBV5-5, the J gene TRBJ2-7; no reliable D call. From germline, CDR1 is SGHKS and CDR2 YYEKEE (reference sequence). V lost 4 bases, J lost 10 bases, and 27 bases lay in between. The CDR3 sequence is 16 residues long.